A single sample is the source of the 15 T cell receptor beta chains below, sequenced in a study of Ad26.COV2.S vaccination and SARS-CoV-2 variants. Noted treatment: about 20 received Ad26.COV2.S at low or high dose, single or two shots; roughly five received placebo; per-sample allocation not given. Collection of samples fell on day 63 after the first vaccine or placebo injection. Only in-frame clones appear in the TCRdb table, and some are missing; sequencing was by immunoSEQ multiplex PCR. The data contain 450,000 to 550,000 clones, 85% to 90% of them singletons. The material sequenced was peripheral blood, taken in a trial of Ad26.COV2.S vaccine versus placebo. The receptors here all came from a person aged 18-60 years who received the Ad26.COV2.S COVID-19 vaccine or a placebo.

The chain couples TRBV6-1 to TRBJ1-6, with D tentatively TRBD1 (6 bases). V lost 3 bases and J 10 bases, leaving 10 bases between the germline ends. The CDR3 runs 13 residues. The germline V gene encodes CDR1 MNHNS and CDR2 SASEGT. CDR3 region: CASSDDRSSPLHF. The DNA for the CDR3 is TGTGCCAGCAGTGACGACAGGAGCTCACCCCTCCACTTT.

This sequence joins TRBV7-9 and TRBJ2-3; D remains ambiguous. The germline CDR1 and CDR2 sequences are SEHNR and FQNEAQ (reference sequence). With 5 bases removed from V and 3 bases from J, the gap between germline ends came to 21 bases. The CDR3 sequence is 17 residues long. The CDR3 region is CASSPPAQAPMTDTQYF. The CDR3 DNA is TGTGCCAGCAGCCCCCCCGCTCAGGCTCCCATGACAGATACGCAGTATTTT.

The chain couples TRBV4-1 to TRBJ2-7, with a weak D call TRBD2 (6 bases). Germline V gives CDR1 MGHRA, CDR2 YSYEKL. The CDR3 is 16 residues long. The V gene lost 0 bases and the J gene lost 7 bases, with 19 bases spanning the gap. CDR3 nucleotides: TGCGCCAGCAGCCAAGACGCGTTTCTCGCGACTAGGGAGCAGTACGTC. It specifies CASSQDAFLATREQYV.

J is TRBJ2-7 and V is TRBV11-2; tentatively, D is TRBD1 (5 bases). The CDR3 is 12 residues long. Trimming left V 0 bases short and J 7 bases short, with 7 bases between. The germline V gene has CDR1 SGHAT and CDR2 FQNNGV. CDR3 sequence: CASSLEGAEQYV. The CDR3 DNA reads TGTGCCAGCAGCTTAGAAGGGGCTGAGCAGTACGTC.

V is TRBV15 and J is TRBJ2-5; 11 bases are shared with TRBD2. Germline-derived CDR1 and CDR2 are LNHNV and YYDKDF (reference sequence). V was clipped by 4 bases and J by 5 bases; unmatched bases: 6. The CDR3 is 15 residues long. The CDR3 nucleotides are TGTGCCACCAGCATAATGACTAGCGGGGCGGAGACCCAGTACTTC. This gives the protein CATSIMTSGAETQYF.

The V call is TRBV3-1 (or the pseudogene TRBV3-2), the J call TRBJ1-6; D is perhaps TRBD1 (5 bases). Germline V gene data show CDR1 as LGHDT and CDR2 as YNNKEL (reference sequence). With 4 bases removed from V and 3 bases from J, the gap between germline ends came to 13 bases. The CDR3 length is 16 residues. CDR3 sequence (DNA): TGTGCCAGCAGCCGTCGGTGGGGCTACTATAATTCACCCCTCCACTTT. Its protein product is CASSRRWGYYNSPLHF.

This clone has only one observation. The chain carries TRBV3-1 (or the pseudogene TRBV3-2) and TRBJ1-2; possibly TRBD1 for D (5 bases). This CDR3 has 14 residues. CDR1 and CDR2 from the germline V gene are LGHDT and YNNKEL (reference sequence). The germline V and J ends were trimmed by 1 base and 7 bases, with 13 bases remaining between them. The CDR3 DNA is TGTGCCAGCAGCCAAGGCCTCGGGGGGGGTGGCTACACCTTC. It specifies CASSQGLGGGGYTF.

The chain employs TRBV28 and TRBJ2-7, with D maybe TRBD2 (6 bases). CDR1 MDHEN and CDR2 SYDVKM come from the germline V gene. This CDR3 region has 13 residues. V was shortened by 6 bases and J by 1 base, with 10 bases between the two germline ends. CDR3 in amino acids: CASSLTSSYEQYV. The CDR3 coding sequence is TGTGCCAGCAGCCTGACTAGTTCCTACGAGCAGTACGTC.

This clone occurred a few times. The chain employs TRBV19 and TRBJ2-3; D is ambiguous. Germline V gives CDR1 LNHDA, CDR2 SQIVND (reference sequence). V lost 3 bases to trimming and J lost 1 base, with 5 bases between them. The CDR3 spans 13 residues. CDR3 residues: CASSIGGTDTQYF. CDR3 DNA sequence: TGTGCCAGTAGTATTGGGGGCACAGATACGCAGTATTTT.

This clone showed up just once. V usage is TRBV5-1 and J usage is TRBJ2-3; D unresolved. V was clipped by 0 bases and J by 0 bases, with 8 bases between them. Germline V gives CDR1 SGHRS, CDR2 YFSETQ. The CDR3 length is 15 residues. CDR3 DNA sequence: TGCGCCAGCAGCTTGGTGTCGAGCAGCACAGATACGCAGTATTTT. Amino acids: CASSLVSSSTDTQYF.

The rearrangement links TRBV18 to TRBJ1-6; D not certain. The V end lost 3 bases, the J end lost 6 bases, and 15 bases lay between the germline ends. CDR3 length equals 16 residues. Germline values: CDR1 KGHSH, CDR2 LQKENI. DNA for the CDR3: TGTGCCAGCTCACCCTCGTCGGGGTCTGGTAATTCACCCCTCCACTTT. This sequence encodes CASSPSSGSGNSPLHF.

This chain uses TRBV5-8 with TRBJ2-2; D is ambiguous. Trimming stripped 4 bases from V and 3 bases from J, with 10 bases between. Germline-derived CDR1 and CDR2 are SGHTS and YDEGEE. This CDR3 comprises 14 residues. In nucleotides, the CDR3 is TGTGCCAGCAGCAAAGCCCAATACACCGGGGAGCTGTTTTTT. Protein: CASSKAQYTGELFF.

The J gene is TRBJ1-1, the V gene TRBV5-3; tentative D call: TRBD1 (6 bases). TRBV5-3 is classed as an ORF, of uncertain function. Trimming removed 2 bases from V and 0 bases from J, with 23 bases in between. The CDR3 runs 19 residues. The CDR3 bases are TGTGCCAGAAGCTTTTCGGGGACACCGGAATTTAGAATGAACACTGAAGCTTTCTTT. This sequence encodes CARSFSGTPEFRMNTEAFF.

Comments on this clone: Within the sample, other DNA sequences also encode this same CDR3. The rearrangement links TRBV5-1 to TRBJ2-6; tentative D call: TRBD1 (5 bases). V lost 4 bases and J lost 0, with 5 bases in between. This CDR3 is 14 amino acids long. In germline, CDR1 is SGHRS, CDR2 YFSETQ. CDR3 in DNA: TGCGCCAGCAGCACAGGCTCTGGGGCCAACGTCCTGACTTTC. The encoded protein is CASSTGSGANVLTF.

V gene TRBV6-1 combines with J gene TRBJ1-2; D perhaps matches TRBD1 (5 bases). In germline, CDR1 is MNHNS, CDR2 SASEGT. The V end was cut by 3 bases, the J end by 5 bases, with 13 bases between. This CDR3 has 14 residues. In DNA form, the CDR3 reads TGTGCCAGCAGTGAGGCCTCGGAGGGGTATGGCTACACCTTC. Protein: CASSEASEGYGYTF.